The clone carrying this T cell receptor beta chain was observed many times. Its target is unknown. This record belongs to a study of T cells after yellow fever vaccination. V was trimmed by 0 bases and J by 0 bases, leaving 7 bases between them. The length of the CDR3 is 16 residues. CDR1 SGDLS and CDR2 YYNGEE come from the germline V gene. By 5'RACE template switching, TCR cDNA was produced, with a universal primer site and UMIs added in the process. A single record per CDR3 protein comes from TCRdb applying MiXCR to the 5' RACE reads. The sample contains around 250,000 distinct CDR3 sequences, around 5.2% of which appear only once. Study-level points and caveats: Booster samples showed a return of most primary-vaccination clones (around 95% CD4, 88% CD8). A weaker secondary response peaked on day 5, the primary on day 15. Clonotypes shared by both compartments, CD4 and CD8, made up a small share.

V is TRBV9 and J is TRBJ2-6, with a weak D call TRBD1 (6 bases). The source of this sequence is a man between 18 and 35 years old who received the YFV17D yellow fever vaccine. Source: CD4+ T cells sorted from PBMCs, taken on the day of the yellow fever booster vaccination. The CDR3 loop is CASSVGGRSGANVLTF. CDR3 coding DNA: TGTGCCAGCAGCGTAGGGGGGCGCTCTGGGGCCAACGTCCTGACTTTC.